The present TCR beta chain was sequenced within a study of beta chain features in type 1 diabetes. Expressed TCRB transcripts were sequenced because the isolated RNA had all been reverse transcribed beforehand. Method: immunoSEQ multiplex PCR; TCRdb's copy keeps in-frame clones and lacks some. The sample includes hundreds of thousands of clones, 15% to 19% of them seen just once. CDR3 length: 16 amino acids. Trimming took 6 bases from V and 5 from J, leaving 22 bases between them. From germline, CDR1 is MDHEN and CDR2 SYDVKM. This clone has a handful of counts. The same CDR3 is also encoded by other DNA sequences in this sample.

The receptor comes from a man younger than 35 in good health. The V call is TRBV28, the J call TRBJ2-5; D is perhaps TRBD2 (6 bases). The sample taken for sequencing was naive CD4+ T cells from blood. The DNA for the CDR3 is TGTGCCAGCAGCCCCCCCGGGGGTGGCCGGTGGGAGACCCAGTACTTC. Protein product: CASSPPGGGRWETQYF.